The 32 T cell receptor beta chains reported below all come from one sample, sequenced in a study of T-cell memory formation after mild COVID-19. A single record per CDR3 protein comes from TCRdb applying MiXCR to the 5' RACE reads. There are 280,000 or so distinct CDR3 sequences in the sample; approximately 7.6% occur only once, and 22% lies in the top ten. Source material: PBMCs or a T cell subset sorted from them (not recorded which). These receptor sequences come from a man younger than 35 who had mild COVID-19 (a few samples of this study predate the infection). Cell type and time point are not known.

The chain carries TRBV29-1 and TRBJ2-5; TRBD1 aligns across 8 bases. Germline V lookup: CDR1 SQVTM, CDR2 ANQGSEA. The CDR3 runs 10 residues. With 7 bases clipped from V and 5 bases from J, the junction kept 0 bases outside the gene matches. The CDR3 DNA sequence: TGCAGCGCAGGGGGCGAGACCCAGTACTTC. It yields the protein CSAGGETQYF.

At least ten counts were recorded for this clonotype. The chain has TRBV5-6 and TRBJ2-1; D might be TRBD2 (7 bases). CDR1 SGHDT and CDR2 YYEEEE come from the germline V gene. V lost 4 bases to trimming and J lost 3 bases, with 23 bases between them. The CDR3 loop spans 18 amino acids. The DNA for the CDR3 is TGTGCCAGCAGCAAAATTTCGGCGGGGGCGATCTACTACAATGAGCAGTTCTTC. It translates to CASSKISAGAIYYNEQFF.

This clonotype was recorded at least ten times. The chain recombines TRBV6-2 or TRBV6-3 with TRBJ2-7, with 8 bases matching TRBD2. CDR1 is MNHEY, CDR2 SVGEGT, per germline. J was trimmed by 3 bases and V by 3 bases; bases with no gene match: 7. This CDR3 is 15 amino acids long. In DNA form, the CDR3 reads TGTGCCAGCAGTTATAACGGCGGGGGGCTCTACGAGCAGTACGTC. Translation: CASSYNGGGLYEQYV.

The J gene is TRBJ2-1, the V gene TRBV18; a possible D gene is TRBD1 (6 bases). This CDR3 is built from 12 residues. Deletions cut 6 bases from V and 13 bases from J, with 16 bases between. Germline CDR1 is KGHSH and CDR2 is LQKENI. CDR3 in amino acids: CASSAPQTGQFF. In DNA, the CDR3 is TGTGCCAGCTCGGCACCGCAGACAGGCCAGTTCTTC.

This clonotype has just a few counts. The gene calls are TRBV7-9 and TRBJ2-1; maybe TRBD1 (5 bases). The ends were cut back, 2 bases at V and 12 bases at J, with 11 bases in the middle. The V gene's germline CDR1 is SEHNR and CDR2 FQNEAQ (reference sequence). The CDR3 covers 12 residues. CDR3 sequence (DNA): TGTGCCAGCAGCTTACCAGGGTTGGGGCAGTTCTTC. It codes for CASSLPGLGQFF. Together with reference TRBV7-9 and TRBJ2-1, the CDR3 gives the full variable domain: DTGVSQNPRHKITKRGQNVTFRCDPISEHNRLYWYRQTLGQGPEFLTYFQNEAQLEKSRLLSDRFSAERPKGSFSTLEIQRTEQGDSAMYLCASSLPGLGQFFGPGTRLTVL.

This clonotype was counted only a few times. CDR3 residues: CASRALVTGATGELFF. In DNA, the CDR3 is TGTGCCAGCAGAGCCCTGGTGACAGGGGCCACCGGGGAGCTGTTTTTT. The chain combines TRBV11-2 with TRBJ2-2; 8 nucleotides line up with TRBD1. With 6 bases clipped from V and 4 bases from J, the junction kept 10 bases outside the gene matches. Germline CDR1 and CDR2: SGHAT and FQNNGV. This CDR3 is 16 amino acids long.

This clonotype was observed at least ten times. The CDR3 region is CASSFQTSGKGTEAFF. As DNA, the CDR3 is TGTGCCAGCAGCTTTCAGACATCGGGGAAAGGAACTGAAGCTTTCTTT. The V gene is TRBV7-2, the J gene TRBJ1-1; D gene unclear. The CDR3 loop spans 16 amino acids. In germline, CDR1 is SGHTA, CDR2 FQGNSA. The V gene lost 3 bases and the J gene lost 5 bases, with 19 bases spanning the gap.

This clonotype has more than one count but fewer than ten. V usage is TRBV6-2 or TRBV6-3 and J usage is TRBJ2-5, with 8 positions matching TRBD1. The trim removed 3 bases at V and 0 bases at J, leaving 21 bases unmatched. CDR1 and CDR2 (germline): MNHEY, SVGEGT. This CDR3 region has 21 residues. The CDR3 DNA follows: TGTGCCAGCAGTTATAGACCTGGACAGGGTGGTTTGTCCCCTCACCAAGAGACCCAGTACTTC. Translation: CASSYRPGQGGLSPHQETQYF.

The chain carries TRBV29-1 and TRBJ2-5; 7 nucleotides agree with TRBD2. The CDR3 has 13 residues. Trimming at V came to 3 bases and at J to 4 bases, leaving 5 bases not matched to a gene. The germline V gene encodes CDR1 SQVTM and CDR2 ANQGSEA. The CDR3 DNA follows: TGCAGCGTTGAGCCTAGCGGCTTAGAGACCCAGTACTTC. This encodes CSVEPSGLETQYF.

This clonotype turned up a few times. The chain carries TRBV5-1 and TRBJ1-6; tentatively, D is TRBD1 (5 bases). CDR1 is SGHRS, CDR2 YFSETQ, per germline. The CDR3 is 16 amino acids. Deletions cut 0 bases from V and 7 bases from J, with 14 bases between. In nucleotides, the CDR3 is TGCGCCAGCAGCTTGGACGGACACCGGAGGAATTCACCCCTCCACTTT. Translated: CASSLDGHRRNSPLHF.

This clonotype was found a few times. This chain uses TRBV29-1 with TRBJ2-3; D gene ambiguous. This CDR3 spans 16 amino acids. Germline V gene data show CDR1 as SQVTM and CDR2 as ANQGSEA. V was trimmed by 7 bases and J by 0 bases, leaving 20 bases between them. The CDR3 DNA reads TGCAGCGGCTACATAGTTCCAGCGAGGAGCACAGATACGCAGTATTTT. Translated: CSGYIVPARSTDTQYF.

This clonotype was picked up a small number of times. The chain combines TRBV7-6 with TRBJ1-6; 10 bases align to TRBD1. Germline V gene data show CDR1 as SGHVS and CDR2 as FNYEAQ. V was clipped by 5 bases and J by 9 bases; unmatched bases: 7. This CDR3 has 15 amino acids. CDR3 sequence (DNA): TGTGCCAGCAGCGTCCTAGGGACAGGGGCTTCACCCCTCCACTTT. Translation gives CASSVLGTGASPLHF.

The CDR3 bases are TGTGCCAGCAGCTTAGCACAGGGAAGCACTGAAGCTTTCTTT. It encodes CASSLAQGSTEAFF. The V gene is TRBV7-2, the J gene TRBJ1-1; the D gene is possibly TRBD1 (6 bases). The CDR3 totals 14 residues. Trimming took 0 bases from V and 4 from J, leaving 9 bases between them. The germline V gene encodes CDR1 SGHTA and CDR2 FQGNSA.

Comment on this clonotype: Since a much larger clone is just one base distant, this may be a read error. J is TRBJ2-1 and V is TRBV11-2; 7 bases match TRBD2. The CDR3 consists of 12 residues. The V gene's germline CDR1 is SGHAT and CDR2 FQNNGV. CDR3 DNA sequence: TGTTCCAGCAGCGGGATCTTGAATGAGCAGTTCTTC. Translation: CSSSGILNEQFF.

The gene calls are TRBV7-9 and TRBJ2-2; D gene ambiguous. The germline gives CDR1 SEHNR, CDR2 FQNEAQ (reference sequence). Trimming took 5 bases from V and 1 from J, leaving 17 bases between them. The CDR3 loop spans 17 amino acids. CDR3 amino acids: CASSTPRFHLNTGELFF. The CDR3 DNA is TGTGCCAGCAGCACGCCCCGTTTCCACTTGAACACCGGGGAGCTGTTTTTT.

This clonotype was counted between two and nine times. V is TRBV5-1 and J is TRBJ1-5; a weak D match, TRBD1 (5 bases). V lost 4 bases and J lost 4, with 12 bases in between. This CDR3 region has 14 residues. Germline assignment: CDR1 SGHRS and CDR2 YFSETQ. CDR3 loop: CASSRGESNQPQHF. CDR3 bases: TGCGCCAGCAGCCGGGGGGAATCTAATCAGCCCCAGCATTTT.

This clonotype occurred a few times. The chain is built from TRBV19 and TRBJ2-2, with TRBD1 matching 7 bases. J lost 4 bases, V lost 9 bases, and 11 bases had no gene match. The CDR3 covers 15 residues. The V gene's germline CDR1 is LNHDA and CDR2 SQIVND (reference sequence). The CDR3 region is CASRQGDVFTGELFF. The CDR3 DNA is TGTGCCAGCCGACAGGGTGATGTCTTCACCGGGGAGCTGTTTTTT.

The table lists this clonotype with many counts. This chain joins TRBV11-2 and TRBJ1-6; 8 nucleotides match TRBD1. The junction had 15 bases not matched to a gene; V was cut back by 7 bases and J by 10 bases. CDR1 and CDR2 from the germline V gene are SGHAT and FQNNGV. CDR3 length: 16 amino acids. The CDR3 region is CASTPEGQGGLSPLHF. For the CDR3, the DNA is TGTGCCAGCACCCCGGAAGGACAGGGAGGACTCTCACCCCTCCACTTT.

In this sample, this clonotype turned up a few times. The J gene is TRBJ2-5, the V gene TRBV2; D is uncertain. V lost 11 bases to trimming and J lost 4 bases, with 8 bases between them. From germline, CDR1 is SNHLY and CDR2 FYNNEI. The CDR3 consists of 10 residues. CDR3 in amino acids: CAAAGETQYF. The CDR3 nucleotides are TGTGCCGCAGCTGGAGAGACCCAGTACTTC.

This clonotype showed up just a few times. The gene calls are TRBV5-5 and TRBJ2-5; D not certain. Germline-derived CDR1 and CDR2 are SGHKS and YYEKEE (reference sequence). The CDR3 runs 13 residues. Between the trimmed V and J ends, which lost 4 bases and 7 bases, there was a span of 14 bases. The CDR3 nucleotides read TGTGCCAGCAGCAGGGTCTTGTCGGGGACCCAGTACTTC. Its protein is CASSRVLSGTQYF.

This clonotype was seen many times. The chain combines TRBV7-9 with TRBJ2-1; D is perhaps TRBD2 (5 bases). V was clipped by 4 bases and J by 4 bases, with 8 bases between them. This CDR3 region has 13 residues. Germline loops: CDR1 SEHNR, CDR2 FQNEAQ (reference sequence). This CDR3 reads CASSSSGYNEQFF. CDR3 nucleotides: TGTGCCAGCAGCTCAAGCGGTTACAATGAGCAGTTCTTC.

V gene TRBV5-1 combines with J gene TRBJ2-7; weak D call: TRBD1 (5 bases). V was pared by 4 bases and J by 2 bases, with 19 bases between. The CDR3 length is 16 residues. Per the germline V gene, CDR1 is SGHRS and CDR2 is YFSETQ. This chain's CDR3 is CASSQPSPGRPYEQYV. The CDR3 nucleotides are TGCGCCAGCAGCCAACCGTCGCCAGGGCGCCCCTACGAGCAGTACGTC.

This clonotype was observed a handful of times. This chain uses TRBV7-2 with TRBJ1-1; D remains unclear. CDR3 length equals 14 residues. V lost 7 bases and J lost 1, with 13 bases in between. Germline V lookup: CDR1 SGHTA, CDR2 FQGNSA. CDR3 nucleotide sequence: TGTGCCAGCACCCGCGATATGACGAACACTGAAGCTTTCTTT. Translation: CASTRDMTNTEAFF.

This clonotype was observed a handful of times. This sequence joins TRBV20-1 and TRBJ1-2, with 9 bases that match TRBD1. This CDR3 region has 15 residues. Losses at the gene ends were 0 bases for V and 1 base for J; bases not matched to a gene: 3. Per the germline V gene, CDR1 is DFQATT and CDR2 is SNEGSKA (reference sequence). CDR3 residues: CSARDAGQGNYGYTF. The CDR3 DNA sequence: TGCAGTGCTAGAGATGCGGGACAGGGTAACTATGGCTACACCTTC.

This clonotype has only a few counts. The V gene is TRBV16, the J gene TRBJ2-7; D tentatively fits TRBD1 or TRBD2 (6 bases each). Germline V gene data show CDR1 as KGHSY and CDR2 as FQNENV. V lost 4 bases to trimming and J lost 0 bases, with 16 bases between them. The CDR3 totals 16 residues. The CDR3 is CASSLGWGANSYEQYF. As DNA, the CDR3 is TGTGCCAGCAGCCTGGGGTGGGGGGCGAACTCCTACGAGCAGTACTTC.

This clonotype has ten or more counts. In nucleotides, the CDR3 is TGCGCCAGCACCTTCCTCGGGACAGGGATCTACAATGAGCAGTTCTTC. Residues: CASTFLGTGIYNEQFF. This chain connects TRBV5-1 to TRBJ2-1; 9 positions match TRBD1. Trimming took 6 bases from V and 3 from J; bases not matched to a gene: 10. The CDR3 extends over 16 amino acids. CDR1 is SGHRS and CDR2 is YFSETQ in the germline V gene.

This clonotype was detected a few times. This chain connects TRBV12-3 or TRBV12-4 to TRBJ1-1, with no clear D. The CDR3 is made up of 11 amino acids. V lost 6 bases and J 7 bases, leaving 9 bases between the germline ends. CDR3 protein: CASRGGLEAFF. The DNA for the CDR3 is TGTGCCAGCAGGGGAGGCCTTGAAGCTTTCTTT.

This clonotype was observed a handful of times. The CDR3 DNA sequence: TGTGCTAGTGGTTCCGGGGGGCCGAGAGATACGCAGTATTTT. This sequence encodes CASGSGGPRDTQYF. This rearrangement joins TRBV12-5 to TRBJ2-3; a weak D match, TRBD2 (7 bases). V gave up 4 bases and J gave up 5 bases, with 13 bases separating them. CDR1 and CDR2 (germline): LGHNT, FRNRAP. CDR3 size: 14 residues.

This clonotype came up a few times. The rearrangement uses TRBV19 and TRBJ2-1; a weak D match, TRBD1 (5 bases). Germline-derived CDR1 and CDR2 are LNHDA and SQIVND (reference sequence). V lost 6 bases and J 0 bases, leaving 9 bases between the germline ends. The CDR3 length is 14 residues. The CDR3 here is CASRDTGSYNEQFF. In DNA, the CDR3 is TGTGCCAGTAGGGACACCGGCTCCTACAATGAGCAGTTCTTC.

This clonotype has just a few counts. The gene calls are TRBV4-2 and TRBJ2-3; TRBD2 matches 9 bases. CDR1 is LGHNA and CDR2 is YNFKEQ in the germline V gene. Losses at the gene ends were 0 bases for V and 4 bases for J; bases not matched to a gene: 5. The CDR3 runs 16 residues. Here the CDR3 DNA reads TGTGCCAGCAGCCAAGATAGGGAGCGGGGGGCAGATACGCAGTATTTT. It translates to CASSQDRERGADTQYF.

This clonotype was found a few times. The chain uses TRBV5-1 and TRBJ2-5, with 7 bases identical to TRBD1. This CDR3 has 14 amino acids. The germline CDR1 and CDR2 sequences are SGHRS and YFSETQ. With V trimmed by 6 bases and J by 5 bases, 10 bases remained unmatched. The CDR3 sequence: CASKGGLGGETQYF. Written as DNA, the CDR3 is TGCGCCAGCAAAGGGGGCTTGGGTGGTGAGACCCAGTACTTC. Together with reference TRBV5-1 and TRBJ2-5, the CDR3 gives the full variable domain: KAGVTQTPRYLIKTRGQQVTLSCSPISGHRSVSWYQQTPGQGLQFLFEYFSETQRNKGNFPGRFSGRQFSNSRSEMNVSTLELGDSALYLCASKGGLGGETQYFGPGTRLLVL.

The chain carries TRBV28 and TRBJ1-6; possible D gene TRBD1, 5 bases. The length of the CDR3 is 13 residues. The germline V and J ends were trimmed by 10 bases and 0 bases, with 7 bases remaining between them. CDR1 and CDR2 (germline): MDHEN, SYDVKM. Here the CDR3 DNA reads TGTGCCACAGGGAGCTCCTATAATTCACCCCTCCACTTT. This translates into CATGSSYNSPLHF.